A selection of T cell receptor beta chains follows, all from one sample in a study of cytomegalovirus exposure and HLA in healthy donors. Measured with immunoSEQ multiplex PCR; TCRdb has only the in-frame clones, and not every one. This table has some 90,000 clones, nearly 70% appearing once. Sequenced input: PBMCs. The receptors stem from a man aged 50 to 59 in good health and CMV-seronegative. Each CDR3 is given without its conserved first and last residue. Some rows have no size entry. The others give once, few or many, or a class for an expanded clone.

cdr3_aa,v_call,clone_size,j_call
ASSVSLSNQPQH,TRBV5-5,.,TRBJ1-5
ASSLTGTSLRNEQF,TRBV7-3,.,TRBJ2-1
ASRGLAASSYNEQF,TRBV2,.,TRBJ2-1
ASSWRSSSGSNEQF,TRBV19,few,TRBJ2-1
ASSLTRTGLNPETQY,TRBV7-9,.,TRBJ2-5
ASSQDTRDSMAGELF,TRBV4-3,few,TRBJ2-2
SVAPGATNEKLF,TRBV29-1,.,TRBJ1-4
AWRGTGVRQPQH,TRBV30,.,TRBJ1-5
ASSPVSLGDTEAF,TRBV18,.,TRBJ1-1
ASSAGQGSYEQY,TRBV25-1,.,TRBJ2-7
AWTRGYITGRVTEAF,TRBV30,.,TRBJ1-1
ASSQDRVQGDLEPQH,TRBV4-1,few,TRBJ1-5
ATLGTNTEAF,TRBV28,.,TRBJ1-1